This TCR beta chain emerged from a study of cytomegalovirus exposure and HLA in healthy donors (dated by TCRdb to the late 2010s). Background on the whole study: In an earlier analysis of around 540 of the donors, 250 to 350 Gb of sequence data and 100 million or so unique TCR beta sequences from roughly 200 million T cells were reported. Among some 400 genotyped donors of the cohort, an average of around 240,000 unique TCR beta nucleotide sequences were sequenced per donor, roughly a sixth of them non-productive. About five DR-DQ haplotypes were treated as single units for association and clustering because of strong linkage in the cohort. The later analysis used no new phenotypic data to find candidate immune exposures, relying instead on TCR beta sequences and their occurrence across donors. Both class I and class II loci were covered by HLA typing, at four-digit resolution. A later analysis re-examined previously published TCR beta repertoires from 500 to 700 donors and added high-resolution HLA genotyping to investigate patterns of TCR occurrence. A separate validation cohort of 100 to 150 different subjects was used in addition to the 666-subject first cohort. An earlier analysis of several hundred of the donors applied high-throughput TCR beta sequencing to assess whether each TCR beta V gene segment acted as functional or pseudogenic. The study used immunosequencing to profile the T cell repertoires of under 700 subjects and linked those repertoires to cytomegalovirus serostatus. The study aimed to test whether signatures of past pathogen exposure could be identified by cataloging public T cell receptors. High-throughput TCR immunosequencing, statistical association of individual TCRs with disease status, and machine learning were combined to predict cytomegalovirus infection status. Donor age, sex, ethnicity and CMV serostatus were compiled together with the repertoire data. Among the roughly 400 genotyped donors, about 83% belonged to the genetic ancestry cluster associated with self-reported Caucasian donors. The number of donors typed differed by locus, with about 629-630 for A, B, C, DRB1 and DQB1, roughly 550 for DQA1, 600 to 610 for DPA1, and around 450 for DPB1. About 330 gigabases of sequencing data and approximately 91 million unique TCR sequences made up an early release that covered nearly 650 HLA-typed donors. All discovery cohort repertoires had been generated on a single sequencing platform. A later genetic analysis used genome-wide SNP genotypes for about three fifths of the 666 donors, treating that subset as a discovery cohort.

The V end loses 0 bases and the J end loses 4 bases, and a stretch of 15 bases separates them. The CDR3 sequence holds 16 residues, the cysteine and phenylalanine included. Of all the DNA, just the CDR3 is kept, 48 bases in frame from base 1. Per the germline V gene, SGDLS is the CDR1 and YYNGEE is the CDR2. The library was prepared using the immunoSEQ multiplex PCR assay. For the multiplex PCR, a mixture combining 60 forward primers for TCR Vbeta segments and 13 reverse primers for TCR Jbeta segments was used. The CDR3 region of rearranged TCR beta genes was amplified from genomic DNA by a multiplex PCR assay. The amplified TCR beta libraries were sequenced on the Illumina HiSeq System as 87-base-pair reads. The authors' pipeline ran thus. Across the 670 or so repertoires, a later analysis counted about 81 million unique TCR beta chains, 9.5 million to 12 million of which were shared by at least two donors. A nearest-neighbor algorithm error-corrected the raw reads and collapsed the reads into unique sequences, merging closely related sequences to remove PCR and sequencing errors. CDR3 sequences were aligned to IMGT reference sequences to assign V, D and J gene segments. For a sequence to be retained, a match of at least six nucleotides was required to both a V gene segment and a J gene segment. Rearrangements were classified as productive when the CDR3 lacked stop codons and remained in frame with V and J, and all other rearrangements were classified as non-productive. CDR3 was defined by IMGT convention, running from the second conserved V-encoded cysteine to the conserved J-encoded phenylalanine. Sequences without an unambiguous match to a single V gene segment were excluded from the earlier analysis of about 640 of the donors. In an earlier analysis of 587 of the donors, V segments were called functional above 56.7% productive rearrangements and were called segregating when the between-donor standard deviation exceeded 5%. A statistical classification framework was built to diagnose cytomegalovirus status from the catalog of TCR beta chain sequences. V and J gene assignment, in a later analysis, came from comparing TCR nucleotide sequences with IMGT/GENE-DB human TR gene sequences. Using the TCRdist pipeline, a later analysis assigned CDR3 sequences along with most-parsimonious VDJ recombination scenarios. In a later analysis, each TCR beta chain was defined by its CDR3 amino acid sequence together with its V-gene family, and reads without a unique V-gene family were excluded. In a later analysis, 550 to 650 highly shared, low-generation-probability nucleotide sequences were removed to address suspected cross-contamination and a sequencing artifact. A later analysis calculated a clonal expansion index for each public chain from normalized within-repertoire ranks of inferred template counts. A later analysis computed generation probabilities with a VDJ recombination model fitted to out-of-frame rearrangements, and checked the results against IGoR. Hypergeometric tests were used in a later analysis to score TCR-TCR, TCR-HLA and TCR-CMV co-occurrence, with a repertoire-size bias correction applied to the TCR pairs. To estimate false discovery rates, a later analysis permuted the HLA or CMV assignments 20 times. A later analysis grouped co-occurring TCRs with DBSCAN, adding TCRdist sequence similarity when clustering within HLA-allele-positive subsets. Repertoires with fewer than 30,000 or more than 120,000 public chains were left out of co-occurrence clustering, as were about 5 repertoires with anomalous nucleotide sharing. TCRdb carries this immuneACCESS record with in-frame sequences only. Its versions omit some clonotypes, under half of them owing to an unresolved V gene in the studies checked, with the rest unexplained. V and J calls and clone size are copied from that table; D and trimming were computed from the DNA. This sample has roughly 110,000 clones in its table, and 65% to 80% of those were observed once. The top ten constitute about 10% of the sample.

In total, roughly 670 healthy bone marrow donors made up the cohort. Cohort members were all nominally healthy when sampled, although unrecorded immune exposures were likely present. The donor was CMV seropositive and belonged to the group of 250 to 300 seropositive cohort members. Every donor gave a peripheral blood sample, and the peripheral blood mononuclear cells from that sample were used for TCR beta sequencing. Genomic DNA was extracted from the blood cell samples with the Qiagen DNeasy Blood Extraction Kit. Turning to this clone: Its antigen target is currently unknown. No base quality values were provided; no much bigger clone lies one nucleotide off.

Points the paper makes about the study in general: Immune exposure information for the cohort was limited to CMV serostatus. In vitro tests confirmed that three of the cytomegalovirus-associated TCR beta chains recognize cytomegalovirus antigens. In the study, approximately 150 TCR beta chains were listed as associated with cytomegalovirus. In an earlier analysis of 450 to 750 of the donors, most TCR beta V segments appeared in productive rearrangements about 87% or about 30% of the time, broadly matching IMGT annotations. Because counts were too low, about 15 rarely observed V segments, including chromosome 9 orphons, were left out of the earlier analysis of 500 to 650 of the donors. While some public TCRs were present in many individuals, most TCR sequences turned up only very rarely across donors. Because some donors lacked HLA typing at each locus, the association tests relied only on the typed subset. According to a later analysis, TCR association rates differed among HLA loci, with DRB1 alleles showing the most associated TCRs and HLA-C alleles showing the fewest. A later analysis found that HLA-associated TCR beta chains were more clonally expanded and had lower generation probabilities than equally common non-associated chains. In both the original and validation cohorts, the classifier was reported to diagnose cytomegalovirus status with high specificity and sensitivity. At a false discovery rate of 0.05, a later analysis linked around 17,000 TCR beta sequences to specific HLA alleles. Presence/absence analyses assumed roughly uniform sequencing depth across donors, an assumption that may not hold. V-gene and J-gene trimming of TCR beta chains was associated with a missense DCLRE1C variant in a later genetic analysis, and the association was replicated in an independent cohort. The cohort was sequenced for TCR beta chains only, and without alpha or paired-chain data the features that could be detected were limited. A further reported finding was that TCR beta sequences accurately predicted the HLA-A and HLA-B alleles for most subjects in the first cohort. In a later analysis, several top co-occurrence clusters were reported to appear linked to parvovirus B19, influenza, CMV and Epstein-Barr virus. According to a later analysis, most CMV-associated TCR beta chains appeared to be HLA-restricted, and the HLA associations seemed to be driven largely by CMV exposure. Because the 87-base-pair reads could not distinguish some IMGT-functional V segments, including TRBV6-2 and TRBV6-3, those segments were excluded. The sequencing pipeline was judged likely to have produced a cluster of highly shared sequence variants as a technical artifact. It was suggested by the authors that the approach could potentially be generalized to other disease states and immunological phenotypes. In a later genetic analysis, fewer N-insertions in productive TCRs were reported among donors in an Asian-associated ancestry cluster than the approximately 710-donor mean. Strong co-occurrence of HLA alleles, especially DR and DQ, made assigning TCR associations to individual alleles difficult. Linkage disequilibrium might explain the correlated functional status among segregating V segments, but an unknown experimental factor could not be excluded.

The origin of this receptor is a man in his forties or fifties in good health and CMV-seropositive. The chain was built from TRBV9 and TRBJ2-3; possibly the D gene is TRBD1, per 6 matching bases. The sample was PBMCs. The nucleotide sequence reads as follows: TGTGCCAGCAGCGTAGGGGGGCGCCTACTCGCAGATACGCAGTATTTT. It is translated as CASSVGGRLLADTQYF.